These 30 T cell receptor beta chains were all obtained from the same sample, sequenced in a study of blood T cell repertoires in COVID-19. TCRdb keeps only in-frame clones here, not all; method: immunoSEQ multiplex PCR. The table lists roughly 300,000 clones, 87% of them singletons. Material for sequencing was PBMCs or T cells enriched from blood (not recorded which). These receptors came from a woman in her thirties who had recovered from COVID-19.

DNA for the CDR3: TGTGCCAGCAGCTTTGTCCCTTCAGGGCGAACTGAAAAACTGTTTTTT. It translates to CASSFVPSGRTEKLFF. The chain carries TRBV7-9 and TRBJ1-4; TRBD1 might be the D (5 bases). This CDR3 has 16 amino acids. Germline V gene lookup returns CDR1 SEHNR and CDR2 FQNEAQ (reference sequence). V was clipped by 3 bases and J by 7 bases, with 18 bases between them.

The chain carries TRBV29-1 and TRBJ2-5, with D possibly TRBD1 on 7 matching bases. This CDR3 spans 14 amino acids. Germline CDR1 and CDR2: SQVTM and ANQGSEA. The V end was cut by 4 bases, the J end by 1 base, with 13 bases between. This CDR3 is CSVGRGTAQETQYF. The CDR3 coding sequence is TGCAGCGTTGGGCGCGGGACAGCCCAAGAGACCCAGTACTTC.

This clone is a singleton in its sample. The CDR3 loop is CASSPRGSYEQYF. CDR3 bases: TGTGCCAGTAGTCCCCGCGGGTCCTACGAGCAGTACTTC. J is TRBJ2-7 and V is TRBV19; tentative D call: TRBD2 (5 bases). The CDR3 covers 13 residues. The V and J ends lost 5 bases and 1 base respectively, with 9 bases between them. In germline, CDR1 is LNHDA, CDR2 SQIVND (reference sequence).

The rearrangement links TRBV5-4 to TRBJ1-4, with 9 bases lining up with TRBD1. Per the germline V gene, CDR1 is SGHNT and CDR2 is YYREEE (reference sequence). The trim removed 4 bases at V and 2 bases at J, leaving 9 bases unmatched. This CDR3 spans 17 amino acids. CDR3 in amino acids: CASSPGQGRETNEKLFF. CDR3 bases: TGTGCCAGCAGCCCGGGACAGGGTAGGGAGACTAATGAAAAACTGTTTTTT.

This clone was recorded only once. The chain is built from TRBV6-5 and TRBJ2-2; 10 bases map to TRBD1. J lost 5 bases, V lost 4 bases, and 7 bases had no gene match. The germline gives CDR1 MNHEY, CDR2 SVGAGI. The CDR3 consists of 16 residues. The CDR3 region is CASSSGTGVFTGELFF. The CDR3 DNA sequence: TGTGCCAGCAGTTCCGGGACAGGGGTTTTTACCGGGGAGCTGTTTTTT.

The genes are TRBV7-2 and TRBJ2-3, with 7 bases fitting TRBD1. Germline lookup yields CDR1 SGHTA and CDR2 FQGNSA. This CDR3 contains 18 residues. With 5 bases clipped from V and 1 base from J, the junction kept 15 bases outside the gene matches. The CDR3 spells CASSRIPTGLGGTDTQYF. CDR3 nucleotide sequence: TGTGCCAGCAGCAGAATCCCGACAGGGCTTGGGGGCACAGATACGCAGTATTTT.

The J gene is TRBJ1-2, the V gene TRBV3-1 (or the pseudogene TRBV3-2), with 8 bases that match TRBD1. The CDR3 runs 13 residues. Germline V gene lookup returns CDR1 LGHDT and CDR2 YNNKEL (reference sequence). The V segment lost 2 bases and the J segment 5 bases; nucleotides outside the gene matches: 1. The CDR3 DNA is TGTGCCAGCAGCCAACAGGGGGCGTATGGCTACACCTTC. Residues: CASSQQGAYGYTF.

The chain has TRBV27 and TRBJ2-2; 9 nucleotides match TRBD1. The V gene's germline CDR1 is MNHEY and CDR2 SMNVEV (reference sequence). V trimming: 3 bases; J trimming: 6 bases; junction bases outside the gene matches: 8. This CDR3 is 16 amino acids long. CDR3 in amino acids: CASSLRRDREAGELFF. CDR3 nucleotides: TGTGCCAGCAGTTTGAGACGGGACAGGGAAGCCGGGGAGCTGTTTTTT.

The gene calls are TRBV29-1 and TRBJ1-1; perhaps TRBD1 as D (5 bases). Trimming removed 6 bases from V and 6 bases from J, with 14 bases in between. CDR1 is SQVTM, CDR2 ANQGSEA, per germline. This CDR3 comprises 12 residues. CDR3 amino acids: CSVPIGGSEAFF. The DNA of the CDR3 is TGCAGCGTCCCCATCGGGGGTTCTGAAGCTTTCTTT.

The chain carries TRBV2 and TRBJ2-1, with 11 bases lining up with TRBD2. The ends lost 8 bases at V and 6 bases at J; junction bases unmatched: 6. CDR3 length equals 14 residues. Germline loops: CDR1 SNHLY, CDR2 FYNNEI. Here the CDR3 reads CASVAGGSSNEQFF. CDR3 bases: TGTGCCAGCGTAGCGGGGGGGAGCTCCAATGAGCAGTTCTTC. Looking up the rest from reference TRBV2 and TRBJ2-1 gives the full variable domain: EPEVTQTPSHQVTQMGQEVILRCVPISNHLYFYWYRQILGQKVEFLVSFYNNEISEKSEIFDDQFSVERPDGSNFTLKIRSTKLEDSAMYFCASVAGGSSNEQFFGPGTRLTVL.

This clone was counted a single time. The chain is built from TRBV7-9 and TRBJ2-7; 7 bases fit TRBD1. Germline assignment: CDR1 SEHNR and CDR2 FQNEAQ (reference sequence). There are 14 residues in the CDR3. The ends lost 5 bases at V and 3 bases at J; junction bases unmatched: 7. The CDR3: CASSATGTVYEQYF. The DNA for the CDR3 is TGTGCCAGCAGCGCAACCGGGACAGTCTACGAGCAGTACTTC.

V is TRBV5-6 and J is TRBJ2-2; D remains unclear. CDR3 length equals 15 residues. V lost 4 bases and J 0 bases, leaving 10 bases between the germline ends. CDR1 and CDR2 from the germline V gene are SGHDT and YYEEEE. The CDR3 spells CASSPLPPNTGELFF. The CDR3 nucleotides read TGTGCCAGCAGCCCCCTCCCTCCGAACACCGGGGAGCTGTTTTTT. Full variable domain (remainder filled in from reference TRBV5-6 and TRBJ2-2): DAGVTQSPTHLIKTRGQQVTLRCSPKSGHDTVSWYQQALGQGPQFIFQYYEEEERQRGNFPDRFSGHQFPNYSSELNVNALLLGDSALYLCASSPLPPNTGELFFGEGSRLTVL.

This chain joins TRBV7-6 and TRBJ2-7; 8 bases fit TRBD2. The CDR3 is made up of 15 amino acids. V shed 5 bases, J shed 1 base, and the junction held 7 bases outside the gene matches. CDR1 and CDR2 (germline): SGHVS, FNYEAQ. In DNA form, the CDR3 reads TGTGCCAGCAGCCTACTAGCGGCCCAATCCTACGAGCAGTACTTC. It encodes CASSLLAAQSYEQYF.

This rearrangement joins TRBV18 to TRBJ2-3; TRBD2 matches 9 bases. V lost 1 base and J lost 1; bases outside the gene matches: 3. The germline gives CDR1 KGHSH, CDR2 LQKENI. This CDR3 has 16 amino acids. The CDR3 sequence is CASSPRASGGTDTQYF. The CDR3 bases are TGTGCCAGCTCACCACGGGCTAGCGGGGGCACAGATACGCAGTATTTT.

This sequence joins TRBV28 and TRBJ1-3; weak D call: TRBD1 (5 bases). Trimming pared 7 bases from V and 2 bases from J, leaving 12 bases between. Germline V gives CDR1 MDHEN, CDR2 SYDVKM. The CDR3 runs to 14 residues. The CDR3 loop is CASNSGGAGNTIYF. CDR3 bases: TGTGCCAGCAACTCGGGGGGGGCTGGAAACACCATATATTTT. Supplemented by reference TRBV28 and TRBJ1-3, the full variable domain reads DVKVTQSSRYLVKRTGEKVFLECVQDMDHENMFWYRQDPGLGLRLIYFSYDVKMKEKGDIPEGYSVSREKKERFSLILESASTNQTSMYLCASNSGGAGNTIYFGEGSWLTVV.

This clone was detected a few times. J is TRBJ1-5 and V is TRBV5-8, with D tentatively TRBD1 (5 bases). V lost 0 bases to trimming and J lost 2 bases, with 18 bases between them. The CDR3 has 18 amino acids. The germline CDR1 and CDR2 sequences are SGHTS and YDEGEE. The CDR3 protein is CASSLVANMAGGNQPQHF. CDR3 coding DNA: TGTGCCAGCAGCTTGGTGGCAAATATGGCGGGGGGCAATCAGCCCCAGCATTTT.

This clone was picked up one time. V usage is TRBV24-1 and J usage is TRBJ2-5; tentatively, D is TRBD1 (5 bases). V shed 3 bases and J shed 5 bases, with 15 bases lying between them. There are 15 residues in the CDR3. Germline V lookup: CDR1 KGHDR, CDR2 SFDVKD. In DNA, the CDR3 is TGTGCCACCAGTGATCCGGACACCCTCCTGGAGACCCAGTACTTC. Translating it yields CATSDPDTLLETQYF.

V gene TRBV16 combines with J gene TRBJ1-5; 9 nucleotides match TRBD1. The CDR3 totals 14 residues. CDR1 is KGHSY and CDR2 is FQNENV in the germline V gene. Unmatched junction bases numbered 5, after V lost 4 bases and J lost 7 bases. CDR3 nucleotides: TGTGCCAGCAGCCCGGACAGGGGTGGACAGCCCCAGCATTTT. The encoded protein is CASSPDRGGQPQHF.

The chain joins TRBV7-8 to TRBJ2-3, with D possibly TRBD2 on 6 matching bases. The CDR3 is made up of 13 amino acids. Deletions cut 3 bases from V and 3 bases from J, with 7 bases between. Germline lookup yields CDR1 SGHVS and CDR2 FQNEAQ. CDR3 protein: CASSFGGTDTQYF. In nucleotides, the CDR3 is TGTGCCAGCAGCTTCGGGGGAACAGATACGCAGTATTTT.

The V and J genes are TRBV5-1 and TRBJ2-1; perhaps TRBD1 as D (6 bases). Deletions cut 2 bases from V and 5 bases from J, with 17 bases between. CDR3 length: 16 residues. Looked up from germline, CDR1 is SGHRS and CDR2 is YFSETQ. CDR3 sequence: CASSFSSSGAHNEQFF. The CDR3 nucleotides read TGCGCCAGCAGCTTTTCCTCGTCAGGGGCACACAATGAGCAGTTCTTC.

The rearrangement links TRBV7-9 to TRBJ1-4, with a possible D match to TRBD1 (5 bases). V gave up 4 bases and J gave up 1 base, with 10 bases separating them. Germline V gene data show CDR1 as SEHNR and CDR2 as FQNEAQ (reference sequence). The CDR3 is made up of 15 amino acids. The CDR3 sequence: CASSSNRRTNEKLFF. The CDR3 nucleotides read TGTGCCAGCAGCTCCAACAGGAGAACTAATGAAAAACTGTTTTTT.

This chain joins TRBV18 and TRBJ2-7, with TRBD1 identical over 10 bases. Trimming took 1 base from V and 5 from J; bases not matched to a gene: 2. The CDR3 loop spans 14 amino acids. Germline V gene sequence: CDR1 KGHSH, CDR2 LQKENI. CDR3 sequence (DNA): TGTGCCAGCTCACCACTCGGACAGGGGGACGAGCAGTACTTC. Protein sequence: CASSPLGQGDEQYF.

The rearrangement uses TRBV7-9 and TRBJ1-6, with D tentatively TRBD1 (5 bases). Germline CDR1 is SEHNR and CDR2 is FQNEAQ (reference sequence). The V gene lost 3 bases and the J gene lost 10 bases, with 13 bases spanning the gap. The CDR3 consists of 14 residues. CDR3 nucleotides: TGTGCCAGCAGCTTCTCGGGCCAGGGATCACCCCTCCACTTT. It yields the protein CASSFSGQGSPLHF.

This chain joins TRBV5-4 and TRBJ2-3; D perhaps matches TRBD2 (7 bases). Trimming pared 4 bases from V and 3 bases from J, leaving 15 bases between. The CDR3 extends over 15 amino acids. The V gene's germline CDR1 is SGHNT and CDR2 YYREEE (reference sequence). The CDR3 region has the DNA TGTGCCAGCAGCCCGGGGGGCCATGGGACAGATACGCAGTATTTT. Protein product: CASSPGGHGTDTQYF.

This chain links TRBV11-2 with TRBJ1-2, with TRBD1 matching over 11 bases. The trim removed 1 base at V and 8 bases at J, leaving 6 bases unmatched. Germline V lookup: CDR1 SGHAT, CDR2 FQNNGV. CDR3 size: 15 residues. The CDR3 here is CASSLGTGGRGGYTF. CDR3 bases: TGTGCCAGCAGCTTAGGGACAGGGGGCCGCGGGGGCTACACCTTC.

This clone was seen a handful of times. The CDR3 DNA is TGCGCCAGCAGTTCCACAGGGGCAGCGTACAATGAGCAGTTCTTC. Translated, it gives CASSSTGAAYNEQFF. The rearrangement uses TRBV10-1 and TRBJ2-1, with 7 bases identical to TRBD1. V lost 5 bases, J lost 4 bases, and 8 bases stayed unmatched. The CDR3 runs 15 residues. From germline, CDR1 is WNHNN and CDR2 SYGVQD (reference sequence).

This chain links TRBV25-1 with TRBJ1-2; tentatively, D is TRBD1 (5 bases). CDR1 and CDR2 from the germline V gene are MGHDK and SYGVNS. The CDR3 totals 11 residues. Trimming removed 8 bases at V and 5 bases at J, with 9 bases between. The CDR3 region has the DNA TGTGCCAGCCCAGGGTGGTATGGCTACACCTTC. Its protein product is CASPGWYGYTF.

The chain links TRBV6-4 to TRBJ1-1; a possible D gene is TRBD1 (5 bases). V was shortened by 6 bases and J by 5 bases, with 13 bases between the two germline ends. The CDR3 has 13 residues. Germline V CDR1 and CDR2: MRHNA, SNTAGT. In DNA, the CDR3 is TGTGCCAGCAGCCCAGAACGGGGGACTGAAGCTTTCTTT. This encodes CASSPERGTEAFF.

This chain connects TRBV28 to TRBJ1-1; a weak D match, TRBD1 (5 bases). This CDR3 is 13 amino acids long. V lost 7 bases to trimming and J lost 3 bases, with 12 bases between them. The germline CDR1 and CDR2 sequences are MDHEN and SYDVKM. The CDR3: CASTGGGDTEAFF. The CDR3 DNA sequence: TGTGCCAGCACCGGGGGTGGGGACACTGAAGCTTTCTTT.

Regarding this clone: Other nucleotide sequences in the sample specify the same CDR3. The chain has TRBV3-1 (or the pseudogene TRBV3-2) and TRBJ2-7; 11 bases agree with TRBD2. Losses at the gene ends were 4 bases for V and 1 base for J; bases not matched to a gene: 3. From germline, CDR1 is LGHDT and CDR2 YNNKEL (reference sequence). This CDR3 has 15 residues. The CDR3 nucleotides are TGTGCCAGCAGCCGGGGGACTAGCGGTTCCTACGAGCAGTACTTC. It is translated as CASSRGTSGSYEQYF.